This T cell receptor beta chain came from a study of T-cell memory formation after mild COVID-19. Overall study findings and caveats: Clones contracting over day 15 to 85 were CD4/CD8 balanced, with later expanders leaning CD4+.

The V end was cut by 1 base, the J end by 0 bases, with 7 bases between. Germline CDR1 is LGHNA and CDR2 is YNFKEQ. This CDR3 is built from 14 residues. TCRdb re-analysed the 5' RACE reads in MiXCR, keeping a single row per CDR3 protein. The sample consists of fewer than 400,000 distinct CDR3 sequences, 16% of them appearing once. Comments on this clonotype: Its target is not known.

The receptor was isolated from a man aged 18 to 35 who had mild COVID-19 (a few samples of this study predate the infection). Cell type and time point are not known. The sequenced sample consisted of PBMCs or a T cell subset sorted from them (not recorded which). The gene calls are TRBV4-2 and TRBJ2-7; D perhaps matches TRBD1 (6 bases). The DNA of the CDR3 is TGTGCCAGCAGCCAAGGGGGGCTCTCCTACGAGCAGTACTTC. Its protein is CASSQGGLSYEQYF.